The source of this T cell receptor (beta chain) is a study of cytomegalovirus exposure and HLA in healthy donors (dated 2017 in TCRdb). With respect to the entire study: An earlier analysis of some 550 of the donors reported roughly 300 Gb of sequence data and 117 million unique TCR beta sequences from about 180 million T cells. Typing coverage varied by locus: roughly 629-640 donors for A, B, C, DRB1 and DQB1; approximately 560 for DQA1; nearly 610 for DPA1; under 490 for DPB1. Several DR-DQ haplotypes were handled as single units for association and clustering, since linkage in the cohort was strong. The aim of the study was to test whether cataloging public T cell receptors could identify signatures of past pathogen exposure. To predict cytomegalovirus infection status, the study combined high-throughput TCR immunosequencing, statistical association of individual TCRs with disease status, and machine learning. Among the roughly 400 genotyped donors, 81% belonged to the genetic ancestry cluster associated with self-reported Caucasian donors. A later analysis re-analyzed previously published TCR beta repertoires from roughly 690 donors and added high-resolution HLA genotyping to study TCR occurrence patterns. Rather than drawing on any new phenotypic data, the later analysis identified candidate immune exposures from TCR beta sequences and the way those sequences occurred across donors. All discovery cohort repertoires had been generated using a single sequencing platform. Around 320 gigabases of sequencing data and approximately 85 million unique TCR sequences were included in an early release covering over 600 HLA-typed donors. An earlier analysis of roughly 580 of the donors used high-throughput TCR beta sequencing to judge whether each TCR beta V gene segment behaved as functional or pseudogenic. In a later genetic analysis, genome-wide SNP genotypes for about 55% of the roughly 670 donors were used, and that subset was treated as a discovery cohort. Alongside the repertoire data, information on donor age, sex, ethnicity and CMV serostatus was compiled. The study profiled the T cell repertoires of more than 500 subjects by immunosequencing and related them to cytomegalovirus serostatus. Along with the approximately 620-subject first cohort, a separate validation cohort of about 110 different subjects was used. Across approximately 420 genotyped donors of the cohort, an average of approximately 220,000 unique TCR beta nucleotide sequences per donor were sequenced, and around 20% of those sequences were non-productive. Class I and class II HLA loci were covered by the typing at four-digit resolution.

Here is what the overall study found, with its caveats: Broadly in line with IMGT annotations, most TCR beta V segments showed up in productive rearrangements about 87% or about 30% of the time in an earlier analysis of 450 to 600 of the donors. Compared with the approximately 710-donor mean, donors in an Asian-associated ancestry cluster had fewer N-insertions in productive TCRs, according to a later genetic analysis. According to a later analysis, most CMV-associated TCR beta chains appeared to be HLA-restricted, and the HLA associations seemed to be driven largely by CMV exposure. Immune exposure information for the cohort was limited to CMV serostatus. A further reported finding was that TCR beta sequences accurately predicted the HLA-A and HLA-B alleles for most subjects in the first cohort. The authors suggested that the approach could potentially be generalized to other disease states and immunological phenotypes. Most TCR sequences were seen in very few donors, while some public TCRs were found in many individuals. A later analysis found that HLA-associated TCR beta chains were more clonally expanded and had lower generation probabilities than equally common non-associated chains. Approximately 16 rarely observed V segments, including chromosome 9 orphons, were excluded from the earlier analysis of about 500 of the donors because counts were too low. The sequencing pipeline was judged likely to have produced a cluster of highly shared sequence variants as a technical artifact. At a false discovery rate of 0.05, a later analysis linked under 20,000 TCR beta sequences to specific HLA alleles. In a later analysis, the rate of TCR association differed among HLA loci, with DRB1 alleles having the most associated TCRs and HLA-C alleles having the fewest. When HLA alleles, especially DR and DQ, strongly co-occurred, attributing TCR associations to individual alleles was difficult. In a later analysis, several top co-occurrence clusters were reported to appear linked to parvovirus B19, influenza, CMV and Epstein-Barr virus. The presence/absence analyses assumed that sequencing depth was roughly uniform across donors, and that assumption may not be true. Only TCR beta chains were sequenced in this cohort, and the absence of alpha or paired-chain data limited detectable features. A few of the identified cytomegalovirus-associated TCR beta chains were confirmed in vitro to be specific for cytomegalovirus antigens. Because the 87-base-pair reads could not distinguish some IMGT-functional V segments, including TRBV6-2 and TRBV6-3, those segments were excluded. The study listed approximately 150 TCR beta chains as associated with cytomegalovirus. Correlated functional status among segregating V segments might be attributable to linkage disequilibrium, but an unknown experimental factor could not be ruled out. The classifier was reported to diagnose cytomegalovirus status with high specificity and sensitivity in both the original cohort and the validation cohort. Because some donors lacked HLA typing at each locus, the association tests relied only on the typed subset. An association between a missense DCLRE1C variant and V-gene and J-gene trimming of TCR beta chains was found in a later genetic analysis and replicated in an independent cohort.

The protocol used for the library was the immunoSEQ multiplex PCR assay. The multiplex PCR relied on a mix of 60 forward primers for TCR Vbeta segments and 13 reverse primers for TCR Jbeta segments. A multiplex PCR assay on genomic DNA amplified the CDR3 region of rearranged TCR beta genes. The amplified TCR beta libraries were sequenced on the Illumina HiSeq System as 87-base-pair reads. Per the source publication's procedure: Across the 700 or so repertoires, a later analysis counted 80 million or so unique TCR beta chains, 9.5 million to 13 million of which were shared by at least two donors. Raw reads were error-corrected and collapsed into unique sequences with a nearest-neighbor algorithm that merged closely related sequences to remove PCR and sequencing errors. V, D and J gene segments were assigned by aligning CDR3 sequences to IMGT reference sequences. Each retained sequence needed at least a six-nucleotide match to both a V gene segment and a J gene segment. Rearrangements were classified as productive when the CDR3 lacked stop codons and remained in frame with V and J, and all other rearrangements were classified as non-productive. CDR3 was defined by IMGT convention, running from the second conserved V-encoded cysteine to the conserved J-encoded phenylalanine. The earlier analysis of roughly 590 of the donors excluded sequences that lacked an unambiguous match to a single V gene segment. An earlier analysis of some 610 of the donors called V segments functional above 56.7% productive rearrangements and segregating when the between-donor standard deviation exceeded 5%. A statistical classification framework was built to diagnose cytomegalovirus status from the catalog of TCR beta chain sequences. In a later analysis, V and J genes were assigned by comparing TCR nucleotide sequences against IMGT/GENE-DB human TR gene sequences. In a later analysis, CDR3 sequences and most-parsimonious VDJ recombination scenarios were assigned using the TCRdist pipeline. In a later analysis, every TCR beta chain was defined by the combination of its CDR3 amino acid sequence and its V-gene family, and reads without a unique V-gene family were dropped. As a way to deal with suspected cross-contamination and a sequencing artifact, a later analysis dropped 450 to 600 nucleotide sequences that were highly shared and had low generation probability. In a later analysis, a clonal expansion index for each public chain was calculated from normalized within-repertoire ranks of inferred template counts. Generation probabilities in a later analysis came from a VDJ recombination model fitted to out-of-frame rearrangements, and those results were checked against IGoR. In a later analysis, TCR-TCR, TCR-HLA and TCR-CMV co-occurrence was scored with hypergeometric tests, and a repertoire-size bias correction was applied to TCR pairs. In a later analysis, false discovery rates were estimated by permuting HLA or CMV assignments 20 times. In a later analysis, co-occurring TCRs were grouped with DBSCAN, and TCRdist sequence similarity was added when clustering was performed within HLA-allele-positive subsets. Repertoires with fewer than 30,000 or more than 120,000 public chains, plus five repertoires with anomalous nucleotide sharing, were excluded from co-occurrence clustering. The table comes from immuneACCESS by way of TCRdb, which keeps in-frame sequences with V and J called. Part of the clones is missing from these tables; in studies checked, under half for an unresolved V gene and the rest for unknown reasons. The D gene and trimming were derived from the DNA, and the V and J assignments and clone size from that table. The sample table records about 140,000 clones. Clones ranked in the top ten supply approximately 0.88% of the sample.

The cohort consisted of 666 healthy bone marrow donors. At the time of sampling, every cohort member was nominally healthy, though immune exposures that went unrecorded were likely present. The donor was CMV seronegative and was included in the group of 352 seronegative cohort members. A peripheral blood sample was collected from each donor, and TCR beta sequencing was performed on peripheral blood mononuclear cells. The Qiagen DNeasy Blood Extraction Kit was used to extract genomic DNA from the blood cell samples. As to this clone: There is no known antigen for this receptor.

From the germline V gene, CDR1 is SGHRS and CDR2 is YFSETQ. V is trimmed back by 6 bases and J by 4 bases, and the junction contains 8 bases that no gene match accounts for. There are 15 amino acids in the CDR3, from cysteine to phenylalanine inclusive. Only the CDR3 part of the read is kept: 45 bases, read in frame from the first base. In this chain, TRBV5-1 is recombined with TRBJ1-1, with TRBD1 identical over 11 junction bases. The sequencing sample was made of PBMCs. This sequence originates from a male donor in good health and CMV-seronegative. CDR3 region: CASTPVGTGGTEAFF. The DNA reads TGCGCCAGCACACCTGTCGGGACAGGGGGCACTGAAGCTTTCTTT.